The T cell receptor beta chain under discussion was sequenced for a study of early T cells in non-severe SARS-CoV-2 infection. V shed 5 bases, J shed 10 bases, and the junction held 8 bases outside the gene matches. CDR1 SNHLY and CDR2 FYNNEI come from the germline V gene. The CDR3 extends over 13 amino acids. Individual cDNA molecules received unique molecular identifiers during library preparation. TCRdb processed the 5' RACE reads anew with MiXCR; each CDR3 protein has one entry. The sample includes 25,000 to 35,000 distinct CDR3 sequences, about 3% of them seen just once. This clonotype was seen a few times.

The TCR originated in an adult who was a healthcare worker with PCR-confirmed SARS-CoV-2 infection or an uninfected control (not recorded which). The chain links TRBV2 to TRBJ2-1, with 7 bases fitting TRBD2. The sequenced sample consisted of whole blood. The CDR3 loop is CASSPGLHQEQFF. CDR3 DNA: TGTGCCAGCAGTCCGGGACTACATCAGGAGCAGTTCTTC. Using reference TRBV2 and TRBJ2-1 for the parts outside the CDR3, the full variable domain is EPEVTQTPSHQVTQMGQEVILRCVPISNHLYFYWYRQILGQKVEFLVSFYNNEISEKSEIFDDQFSVERPDGSNFTLKIRSTKLEDSAMYFCASSPGLHQEQFFGPGTRLTVL.